The clone carrying this T cell receptor (beta chain) came up many times. Its antigen is currently unknown. This sample is drawn from a study of CD8 T cells in ankylosing spondylitis. TCRdb re-analysed the 5' RACE reads in MiXCR, keeping a single row per CDR3 protein. The sample lists about 130,000 distinct CDR3 sequences; just under 7.5% were seen once. Regarding the study as a whole: Ankylosing spondylitis blood appeared to carry a characteristic TCR beta motif of seven to nine highly homologous variants. Both synovial fluid and blood in reactive arthritis had previously been reported to carry some motif variants.

This CDR3 has 13 amino acids. The V and J ends lost 8 bases and 1 base respectively, with 14 bases between them. The V gene's germline CDR1 is DFQATT and CDR2 SNEGSKA (reference sequence). V gene TRBV20-1 combines with J gene TRBJ1-1; D might be TRBD1 (5 bases). The source material was blood, either unsorted or a sorted T cell fraction (not recorded which). This sequence originates from a female donor with ankylosing spondylitis or in good health (not recorded which). CDR3: CSPEGRANTEAFF. The CDR3, as DNA: TGCAGTCCCGAGGGGAGGGCGAACACTGAAGCTTTCTTT.